A single sample gave rise to the 31 T cell receptor beta chains below, sequenced in a study of identical twins. Each CDR3 protein gets one entry after TCRdb re-called the 5' RACE reads with MiXCR. The table has 200,000 to 250,000 distinct CDR3 sequences, 5.5% to 7.5% seen once. The same sample was also used in a study of T cells expressing NK-cell markers.

Sequencing was performed on CD8+ T cells sorted from blood. Receptors were obtained from a young woman in good health.

This clonotype was observed at least ten times. The rearrangement joins TRBV5-1 to TRBJ2-1; the match to TRBD2 covers 12 bases. V was pared by 7 bases and J by 10 bases, with 12 bases of the junction left unmatched. This CDR3 has 15 residues. Germline V CDR1 and CDR2: SGHRS, YFSETQ. Written as DNA, the CDR3 is TGCGCCAGCCAACTAGCGGGAGGAGCCGAGCTCGAGCAGTTCTTC. Amino acid sequence: CASQLAGGAELEQFF.

The V gene is TRBV30, the J gene TRBJ2-7; the D call may be TRBD1 or TRBD2 (5 bases each). The length of the CDR3 is 16 residues. Germline values: CDR1 GTSNPN, CDR2 SVGIG (reference sequence). The V and J ends lost 1 base and 0 bases respectively, with 16 bases between them. The DNA of the CDR3 is TGTGCCTGGAGTGAGGATGGGGACCCAAGCTCCTACGAGCAGTACTTC. Protein product: CAWSEDGDPSSYEQYF. Filled out from reference TRBV30 and TRBJ2-7, the complete variable domain reads SQTIHQWPATLVQPVGSPLSLECTVEGTSNPNLYWYRQAAGRGLQLLFYSVGIGQISSEVPQNLSASRPQDRQFILSSKKLLLSDSGFYLCAWSEDGDPSSYEQYFGPGTRLTVT.

The genes are TRBV11-1 and TRBJ2-3, with 13 bases lining up with TRBD2. J gave up 5 bases and V 5 bases, and 13 bases lay outside the gene matches. The CDR3 spans 18 residues. Germline V gene data show CDR1 as SGHAT and CDR2 as FQDESV (reference sequence). CDR3 DNA sequence: TGTGCCAGCAGCCCCACGAGTGGACTAGCGGGAGTTCTAGATACGCAGTATTTT. Its translation: CASSPTSGLAGVLDTQYF.

On this clonotype: The conserved final phenylalanine or tryptophan is absent from the CDR3, which likely points to a read error. The chain combines TRBV20-1 with TRBJ2-1, with D maybe TRBD1 (5 bases). Germline loops: CDR1 DFQATT, CDR2 SNEGSKA (reference sequence). V was clipped by 2 bases and J by 9 bases, with 26 bases between them. The CDR3 spans 17 residues. CDR3 sequence reads: CSARPWGDRAFVGEQFS. CDR3 DNA sequence: TGCAGTGCTAGACCCTGGGGCGATAGGGCCTTTGTCGGTGAGCAGTTCTCC.

This clonotype showed up just a few times. J is TRBJ2-3 and V is TRBV29-1; possible D gene TRBD1, 5 bases. The V and J ends lost 1 base and 3 bases respectively, with 8 bases between them. CDR3 length: 13 amino acids. Germline CDR1 is SQVTM and CDR2 is ANQGSEA. The CDR3 here is CSVEGTRTDTQYF. In DNA form, the CDR3 reads TGCAGCGTTGAAGGGACACGTACAGATACGCAGTATTTT.

This clonotype was seen only a few times. One end of the junction does not line up with germline, which may come from a read error. V and J are TRBV9 and TRBJ1-1; D call uncertain. The CDR3 spans 12 residues. The germline V gene has CDR1 SGDLS and CDR2 YYNGEE. The CDR3 DNA is TGTGCCAGCAGCGGACCCGGGGATGAAGCCTTCTTT. As protein: CASSGPGDEAFF.

V usage is TRBV7-9 and J usage is TRBJ2-3, with D tentatively TRBD2 (5 bases). Trimming removed 4 bases from V and 3 bases from J, with 17 bases in between. The V gene's germline CDR1 is SEHNR and CDR2 FQNEAQ (reference sequence). The CDR3 totals 16 residues. CDR3 loop: CASSYRGEGPTDTQYF. The CDR3 bases are TGTGCCAGCAGCTATCGCGGAGAGGGCCCGACAGATACGCAGTATTTT.

This clonotype has only a few counts. This sequence joins TRBV6-5 and TRBJ1-2; D is unresolved. The CDR3 sequence is 15 residues long. V was clipped by 2 bases and J by 0 bases, with 10 bases between them. The germline V gene encodes CDR1 MNHEY and CDR2 SVGAGI. CDR3 region: CASSYAAASNYGYTF. In DNA, the CDR3 is TGTGCCAGCAGTTACGCAGCTGCGTCTAACTATGGCTACACCTTC.

This clonotype was seen more than once but under ten times. The rearrangement links TRBV7-9 to TRBJ2-5, with 14 bases aligning to TRBD2. J lost 4 bases, V lost 5 bases, and 6 bases had no gene match. The CDR3 sequence is 16 residues long. The germline CDR1 and CDR2 sequences are SEHNR and FQNEAQ (reference sequence). This chain's CDR3 is CASSHKTSGRGETQYF. As DNA, the CDR3 is TGTGCCAGCAGCCACAAGACTAGCGGGAGGGGAGAGACCCAGTACTTC. Full variable domain (missing parts from reference TRBV7-9 and TRBJ2-5): DTGVSQNPRHKITKRGQNVTFRCDPISEHNRLYWYRQTLGQGPEFLTYFQNEAQLEKSRLLSDRFSAERPKGSFSTLEIQRTEQGDSAMYLCASSHKTSGRGETQYFGPGTRLLVL.

The table lists this clonotype with many counts. The chain is built from TRBV5-1 and TRBJ1-1; D not certain. The germline V gene encodes CDR1 SGHRS and CDR2 YFSETQ. CDR3 size: 14 residues. The V end was cut by 4 bases, the J end by 0 bases, with 10 bases between. The chain's CDR3 is CASSSQDLNTEAFF. Written as DNA, the CDR3 is TGCGCCAGCAGCAGCCAGGACTTGAACACTGAAGCTTTCTTT.

There are many counts of this clonotype. The chain is built from TRBV12-3 or TRBV12-4 and TRBJ1-1, with TRBD1 matching 7 bases. The CDR3 spans 13 residues. Losses at the gene ends were 3 bases for V and 7 bases for J; bases not matched to a gene: 5. The CDR3 sequence: CASSLAGGGEAFF. The CDR3 DNA reads TGTGCCAGCAGTTTGGCAGGGGGGGGTGAAGCTTTCTTT.

There are a few counts of this clonotype. V usage is TRBV3-1 and J usage is TRBJ2-2, with TRBD2 matching 10 bases. V lost 4 bases to trimming and J lost 4 bases; unmatched junction nucleotides: 3. Looked up from germline, CDR1 is LGHDT and CDR2 is YNNKEL (reference sequence). This CDR3 region has 15 residues. CDR3 in DNA: TGTGCCAGCAGCCGGGTAGCGGGGGGCACCGGGGAGCTGTTTTTT. The encoded protein is CASSRVAGGTGELFF.

This chain joins TRBV7-8 and TRBJ2-5, with TRBD2 identical over 10 bases. This CDR3 spans 20 amino acids. The V gene end was trimmed by 5 bases and the J gene end by 0 bases; junction bases not matched to a gene: 18. Germline CDR1 is SGHVS and CDR2 is FQNEAQ. The CDR3 loop is CASSPRGGSSGGGYQETQYF. As DNA, the CDR3 is TGTGCCAGCAGCCCTAGAGGGGGGTCTAGCGGGGGAGGGTACCAAGAGACCCAGTACTTC. Drawing the rest from reference TRBV7-8 and TRBJ2-5, the complete variable domain is GAGVSQSPRYKVAKRGQDVALRCDPISGHVSLFWYQQALGQGPEFLTYFQNEAQLDKSGLPSDRFFAERPEGSVSTLKIQRTQQEDSAVYLCASSPRGGSSGGGYQETQYFGPGTRLLVL.

The chain has TRBV11-2 and TRBJ1-1; D call uncertain. V shed 5 bases and J shed 6 bases, with 7 bases lying between them. Per the germline V gene, CDR1 is SGHAT and CDR2 is FQNNGV. The CDR3 consists of 11 residues. The CDR3, as DNA: TGTGCCAGCAGCGGGAGGTCTGAAGCTTTCTTT. Translating gives CASSGRSEAFF.

This clonotype came up many times. The chain links TRBV12-3 or TRBV12-4 to TRBJ2-5; weak D call: TRBD2 (6 bases). This CDR3 is 12 amino acids long. V lost 8 bases, J lost 2 bases, and 9 bases lay in between. CDR3 residues: CASGGLQETQYF. CDR3 sequence (DNA): TGTGCCAGCGGGGGGTTGCAAGAGACCCAGTACTTC.

This clonotype was seen repeatedly, ten times or more. The chain has TRBV20-1 and TRBJ2-7; D may be TRBD1 (6 bases). The germline V and J ends were trimmed by 6 bases and 2 bases, with 17 bases remaining between them. Germline CDR1 DFQATT, CDR2 SNEGSKA (reference sequence). The CDR3 has 14 residues. CDR3 DNA: TGCAGTGCGAATGGAATGGACAGAGCCTACGAGCAGTACTTC. It specifies CSANGMDRAYEQYF.

This clonotype was counted at least ten times. The rearrangement joins TRBV25-1 to TRBJ2-5; the D call may be TRBD1 or TRBD2 (5 bases each). V shed 4 bases and J shed 2 bases, with 14 bases lying between them. The germline CDR1 and CDR2 sequences are MGHDK and SYGVNS. This CDR3 is built from 15 residues. CDR3 residues: CASSAFGDGQETQYF. The CDR3 nucleotides are TGTGCCAGCAGTGCCTTTGGGGACGGGCAAGAGACCCAGTACTTC.

This clonotype was recorded many times. V gene TRBV20-1 combines with J gene TRBJ1-1, with D unresolved. Germline V lookup: CDR1 DFQATT, CDR2 SNEGSKA (reference sequence). The CDR3 contains 11 residues. CDR3 coding DNA: TGCAAGCCGACGGTGAACACTGAAGCTTTCTTT. It translates to CKPTVNTEAFF.

The genes are TRBV3-1 and TRBJ1-4, with TRBD1 matching 8 bases. CDR3 length: 15 residues. Germline trimming cut 4 bases from V and 11 bases from J; bases unmatched to any gene: 12. Per germline, CDR1 LGHDT and CDR2 YNNKEL (reference sequence). For the CDR3, the DNA is TGTGCCAGCAGCCCCATCAGGGGGCCCACGGAGAAACTGTTTTTT. Its protein is CASSPIRGPTEKLFF.

The chain combines TRBV14 with TRBJ1-2; D may be TRBD1 (6 bases). The CDR3 is made up of 13 amino acids. V was cut by 4 bases and J by 8 bases, with 14 bases left in between. Germline CDR1 reads SGHDN; CDR2 reads FVKESK. CDR3 DNA: TGTGCCAGCAGCCCAGGAGGGGGAGGGGGCTACACCTTC. Translated, it gives CASSPGGGGGYTF.

This clonotype was counted only a few times. This chain links TRBV5-5 with TRBJ2-7; possibly TRBD1 for D (5 bases). Germline V gives CDR1 SGHKS, CDR2 YYEKEE (reference sequence). With 4 bases removed from V and 7 bases from J, the gap between germline ends came to 18 bases. The CDR3 length is 14 residues. The CDR3 nucleotides are TGTGCCAGCAGCCTCCTCGGACACGGTGGGGAGCAGTACTTC. Residues: CASSLLGHGGEQYF.

This clonotype was seen only a few times. The V gene is TRBV12-3 or TRBV12-4, the J gene TRBJ2-1; possibly TRBD2 for D (6 bases). The V end was cut by 3 bases, the J end by 7 bases, with 10 bases between. The CDR3 extends over 13 amino acids. CDR3 in DNA: TGTGCCAGCAGTTTCGCGGGGATTAATGAGCAGTTCTTC. Residues: CASSFAGINEQFF.

This clonotype was detected a few times. The rearrangement links TRBV27 to TRBJ2-3, with TRBD2 matching over 12 bases. This CDR3 has 19 residues. In germline, CDR1 is MNHEY, CDR2 SMNVEV (reference sequence). J gave up 2 bases and V 6 bases, and 15 bases lay outside the gene matches. Here the CDR3 DNA reads TGTGCCAGCAGCCCATTCTTAACCGGGACTAGCGGGTCCACAGATACGCAGTATTTT. This codes for CASSPFLTGTSGSTDTQYF.

This clonotype was counted at least ten times. The V gene is TRBV7-2, the J gene TRBJ1-6; no firm D call. Trimming removed 4 bases at V and 7 bases at J, with 8 bases between. The CDR3 sequence is 13 residues long. Per germline, CDR1 SGHTA and CDR2 FQGNSA. The CDR3 sequence: CASSSSLNSPLHF. CDR3 sequence (DNA): TGTGCCAGCAGCTCATCCCTAAATTCACCCCTCCACTTT.

J is TRBJ1-1 and V is TRBV29-1, with a weak D call TRBD1 (6 bases). V was clipped by 5 bases and J by 3 bases, with 19 bases between them. Per the germline V gene, CDR1 is SQVTM and CDR2 is ANQGSEA. CDR3 length equals 15 residues. The CDR3 coding sequence is TGCAGCGTTCTCCCGGGCCGAGCAGGGGACACTGAAGCTTTCTTT. Protein sequence: CSVLPGRAGDTEAFF.

This clonotype has more than one count but fewer than ten. The chain is built from TRBV20-1 and TRBJ2-7, with 8 bases identical to TRBD1. V shed 5 bases, J shed 4 bases, and the junction held 10 bases outside the gene matches. The germline V gene has CDR1 DFQATT and CDR2 SNEGSKA (reference sequence). The CDR3 is 14 residues long. In nucleotides, the CDR3 is TGCAGTGCTCAAGGACAGGGAACGTTTTACGAGCAGTACTTC. It specifies CSAQGQGTFYEQYF.

This clonotype was seen only a few times. The chain uses TRBV20-1 and TRBJ1-1; no clear D. The CDR3 sequence is 14 residues long. V gave up 3 bases and J gave up 4 bases, with 15 bases separating them. Per germline, CDR1 DFQATT and CDR2 SNEGSKA (reference sequence). The CDR3 reads CSASPVEIGTEAFF. DNA for the CDR3: TGCAGTGCTAGCCCTGTGGAGATAGGCACTGAAGCTTTCTTT.

The chain has TRBV29-1 and TRBJ2-3, with D possibly TRBD2 on 6 matching bases. The V end was cut by 4 bases, the J end by 2 bases, with 13 bases between. CDR3 length: 14 residues. The V gene's germline CDR1 is SQVTM and CDR2 ANQGSEA. Here the CDR3 reads CSVGTPDYTDTQYF. Here the CDR3 DNA reads TGCAGCGTTGGGACCCCGGACTACACAGATACGCAGTATTTT.

This chain uses TRBV6-2 or TRBV6-3 with TRBJ2-7, with D possibly matching TRBD2 (6 bases). CDR1 is MNHEY, CDR2 SVGEGT, per germline. This CDR3 spans 12 amino acids. Trimming removed 7 bases at V and 3 bases at J, with 10 bases between. The CDR3 DNA reads as TGTGCCAGCAAACAGGAGGGCTACGAGCAGTACTTC. Encoded protein: CASKQEGYEQYF.

The CDR3 loop reads CASSRTWTDYGYTF. The CDR3 DNA sequence: TGTGCCAGCAGTAGGACTTGGACAGACTATGGCTACACCTTC. The rearrangement links TRBV27 to TRBJ1-2, with D possibly matching TRBD1 (6 bases). Germline V CDR1 and CDR2: MNHEY, SMNVEV (reference sequence). V lost 5 bases, J lost 3 bases, and 13 bases lay in between. CDR3 length equals 14 residues.

This clonotype was seen a handful of times. This chain uses TRBV27 with TRBJ1-1; D ambiguous. Trimming shortened V by 5 bases and J by 0 bases, and 10 bases separated the two germline ends. Germline V gives CDR1 MNHEY, CDR2 SMNVEV (reference sequence). The CDR3 has 14 residues. The CDR3 bases are TGTGCCAGCAGTCTAGCAAGGTTGAACACTGAAGCTTTCTTT. Its translation is CASSLARLNTEAFF.